The rows below give T cell receptor beta chains drawn from one sample of a study of blood T cell repertoires in COVID-19. Some clones are missing from TCRdb's copy, which holds only in-frame ones; the method was immunoSEQ multiplex PCR. This sample carries roughly 110,000 clones, around four fifths of them seen once, and the ten largest clones take 7.9%. Sequences were obtained from peripheral blood. These receptor sequences come from a man aged 70-80 years with acute or convalescent COVID-19. CDR3s include the opening cysteine and the closing phenylalanine or tryptophan. The order of the fields is V gene, CDR3 protein.

>TRBV2
CASSSGTGSSGELFF
>TRBV19
CASSIGYRGSLRNTEAFF
>TRBV12-3/TRBV12-4
CASSLDRVRPQHF
>TRBV11-2
CASSRKETQYF
>TRBV9
CASSKTGKGLSTDTQYF
>TRBV19
CASSIGGQSPSYNEQFF
>TRBV28
CASSFHRRTGEQFF
>TRBV9
CASSVGQTEAFF
>TRBV28
CASSLTGAEQPQHF
>TRBV5-1
CASSLVTALNTGELFF
>TRBV5-1
CASSPAGAGNEKLFF
>TRBV28
CASRTSGGFGYTF
>TRBV7-9
CASSLLAGVIYNEQFF
>TRBV24-1
CATSDSPGSTDTQYF
>TRBV30
CAWSGQSSQPQHF
>TRBV6-5
CAATGSPHYGYTF
>TRBV9
CASTLSVSSYNEQFF